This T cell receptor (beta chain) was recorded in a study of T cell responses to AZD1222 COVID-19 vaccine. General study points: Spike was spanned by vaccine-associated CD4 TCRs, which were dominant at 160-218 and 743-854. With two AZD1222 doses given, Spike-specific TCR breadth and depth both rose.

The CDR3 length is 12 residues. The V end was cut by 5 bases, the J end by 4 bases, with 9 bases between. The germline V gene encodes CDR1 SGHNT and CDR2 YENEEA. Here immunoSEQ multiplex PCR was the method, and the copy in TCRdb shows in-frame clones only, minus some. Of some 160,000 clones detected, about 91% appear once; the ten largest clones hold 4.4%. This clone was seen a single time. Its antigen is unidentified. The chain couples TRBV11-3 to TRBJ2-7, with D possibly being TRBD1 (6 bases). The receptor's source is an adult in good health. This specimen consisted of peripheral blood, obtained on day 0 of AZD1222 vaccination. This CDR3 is CASSAGQYEQYF. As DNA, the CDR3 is TGTGCCAGCAGCGCTGGACAGTACGAGCAGTACTTC.